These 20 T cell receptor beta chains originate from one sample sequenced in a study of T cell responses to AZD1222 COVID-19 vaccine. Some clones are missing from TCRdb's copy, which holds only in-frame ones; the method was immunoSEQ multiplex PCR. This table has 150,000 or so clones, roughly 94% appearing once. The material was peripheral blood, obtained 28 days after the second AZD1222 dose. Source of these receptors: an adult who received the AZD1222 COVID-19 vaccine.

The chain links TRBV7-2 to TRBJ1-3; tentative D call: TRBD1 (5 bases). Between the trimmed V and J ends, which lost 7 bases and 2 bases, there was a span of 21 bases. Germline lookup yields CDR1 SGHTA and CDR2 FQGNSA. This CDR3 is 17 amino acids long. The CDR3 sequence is CASTTPGVGMAGNTIYF. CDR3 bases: TGTGCCAGCACCACCCCGGGGGTGGGGATGGCTGGAAACACCATATATTTT.

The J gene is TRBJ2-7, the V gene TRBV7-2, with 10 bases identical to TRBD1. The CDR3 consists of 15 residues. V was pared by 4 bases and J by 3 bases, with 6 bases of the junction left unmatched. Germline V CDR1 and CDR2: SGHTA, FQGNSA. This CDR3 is CASSSRTGGNYEQYF. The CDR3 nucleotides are TGTGCCAGCAGCTCCCGGACAGGGGGTAACTACGAGCAGTACTTC.

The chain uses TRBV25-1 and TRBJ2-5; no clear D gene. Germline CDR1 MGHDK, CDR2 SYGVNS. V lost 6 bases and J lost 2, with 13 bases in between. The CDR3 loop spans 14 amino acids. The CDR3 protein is CASRDPTEQETQYF. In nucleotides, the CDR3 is TGTGCCAGCAGGGACCCTACCGAACAAGAGACCCAGTACTTC.

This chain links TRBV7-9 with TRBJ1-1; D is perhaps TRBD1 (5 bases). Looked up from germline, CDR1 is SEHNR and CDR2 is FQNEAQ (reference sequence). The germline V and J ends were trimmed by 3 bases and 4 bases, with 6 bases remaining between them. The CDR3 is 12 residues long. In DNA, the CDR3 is TGTGCCAGCAGCTTCAGGGCCACTGAAGCTTTCTTT. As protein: CASSFRATEAFF.

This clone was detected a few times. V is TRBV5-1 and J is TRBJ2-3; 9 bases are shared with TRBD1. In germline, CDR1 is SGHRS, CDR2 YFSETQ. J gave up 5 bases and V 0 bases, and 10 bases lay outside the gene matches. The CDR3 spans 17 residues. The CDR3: CASSLAFPGQGQDTQYF. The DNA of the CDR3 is TGCGCCAGCAGCTTGGCCTTCCCGGGACAGGGTCAAGATACGCAGTATTTT.

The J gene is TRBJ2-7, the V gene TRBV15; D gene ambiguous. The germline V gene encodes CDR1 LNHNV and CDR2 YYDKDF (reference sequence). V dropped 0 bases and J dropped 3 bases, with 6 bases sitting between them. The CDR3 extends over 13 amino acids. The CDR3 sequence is CATSRDRLYEQYF. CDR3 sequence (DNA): TGTGCCACCAGCAGAGATAGACTCTACGAGCAGTACTTC.

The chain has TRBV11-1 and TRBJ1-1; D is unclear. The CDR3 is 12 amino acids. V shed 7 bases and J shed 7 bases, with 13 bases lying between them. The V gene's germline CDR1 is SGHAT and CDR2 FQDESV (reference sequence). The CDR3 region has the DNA TGTGCCAGCACCCGAAGAACGGGTGAAGCTTTCTTT. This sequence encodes CASTRRTGEAFF.

CDR3 nucleotides: TGCGCCAGCAGCCAAGACGGGAGCAGGCTCTATGGCTACACCTTC. Residues: CASSQDGSRLYGYTF. V is TRBV4-1 and J is TRBJ1-2, with D uncertain. This CDR3 has 15 residues. Germline V gene lookup returns CDR1 MGHRA and CDR2 YSYEKL. Trimming pared 0 bases from V and 4 bases from J, leaving 12 bases between.

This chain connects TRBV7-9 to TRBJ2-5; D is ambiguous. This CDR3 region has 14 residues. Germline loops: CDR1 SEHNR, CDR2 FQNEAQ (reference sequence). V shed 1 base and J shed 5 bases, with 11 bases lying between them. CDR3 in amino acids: CASSLEDGSETQYF. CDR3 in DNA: TGTGCCAGCAGCTTAGAGGACGGATCGGAGACCCAGTACTTC.

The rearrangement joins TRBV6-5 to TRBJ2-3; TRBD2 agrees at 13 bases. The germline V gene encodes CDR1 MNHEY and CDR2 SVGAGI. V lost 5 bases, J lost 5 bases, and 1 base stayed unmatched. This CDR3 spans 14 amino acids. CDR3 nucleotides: TGTGCCAGCAGTCGACTAGCGGGGGGAGATACGCAGTATTTT. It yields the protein CASSRLAGGDTQYF.

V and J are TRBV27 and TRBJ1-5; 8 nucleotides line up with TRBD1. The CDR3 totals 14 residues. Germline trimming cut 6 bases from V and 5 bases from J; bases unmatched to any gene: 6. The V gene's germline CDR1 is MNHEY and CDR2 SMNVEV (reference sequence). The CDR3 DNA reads TGTGCCAGCAGCGCCAGGGGGCTCGATCAGCCCCAGCATTTT. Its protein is CASSARGLDQPQHF.

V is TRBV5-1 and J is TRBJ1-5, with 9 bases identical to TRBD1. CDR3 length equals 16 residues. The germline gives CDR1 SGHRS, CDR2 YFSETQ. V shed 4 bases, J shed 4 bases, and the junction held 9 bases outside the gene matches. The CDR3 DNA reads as TGCGCCAGCAGCCCATTTCCGGGACAGGGAAATCAGCCCCAGCATTTT. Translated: CASSPFPGQGNQPQHF.

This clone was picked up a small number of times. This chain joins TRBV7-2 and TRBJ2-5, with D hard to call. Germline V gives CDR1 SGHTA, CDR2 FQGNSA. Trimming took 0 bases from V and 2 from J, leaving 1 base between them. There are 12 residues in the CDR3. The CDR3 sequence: CASSLAQETQYF. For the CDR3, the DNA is TGTGCCAGCAGCTTAGCGCAAGAGACCCAGTACTTC.

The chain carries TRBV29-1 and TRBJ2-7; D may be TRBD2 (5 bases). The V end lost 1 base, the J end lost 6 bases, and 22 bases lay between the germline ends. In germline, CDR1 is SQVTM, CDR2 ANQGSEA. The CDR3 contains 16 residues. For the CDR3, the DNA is TGCAGCGTTGAAGGGGTTCCGGGAATAGGGAATGTCGAGCAGTACTTC. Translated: CSVEGVPGIGNVEQYF.

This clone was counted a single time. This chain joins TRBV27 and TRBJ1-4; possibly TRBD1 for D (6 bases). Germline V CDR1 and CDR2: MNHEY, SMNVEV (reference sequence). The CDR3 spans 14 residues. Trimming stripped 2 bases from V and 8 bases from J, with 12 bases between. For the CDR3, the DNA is TGTGCCAGCAGTTTAAACAGGGTCGGCGAAAAACTGTTTTTT. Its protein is CASSLNRVGEKLFF.

CDR3 sequence: CASSQENSLNEQFF. The CDR3 DNA reads TGTGCCAGCAGCCAAGAGAACAGCCTCAATGAGCAGTTCTTC. J is TRBJ2-1 and V is TRBV14; D uncertain. The CDR3 covers 14 residues. Germline V gene lookup returns CDR1 SGHDN and CDR2 FVKESK. Trimming cost V 0 bases and J 6 bases, with 9 bases left between them.

Here the CDR3 reads CASSLLDYEQYF. The CDR3 nucleotides read TGTGCCAGCAGCTTGCTGGACTACGAGCAGTACTTC. The chain recombines TRBV7-9 with TRBJ2-7; D ambiguous. CDR3 size: 12 residues. Trimming left V 3 bases short and J 3 bases short, with 6 bases between. Germline CDR1 SEHNR, CDR2 FQNEAQ (reference sequence).

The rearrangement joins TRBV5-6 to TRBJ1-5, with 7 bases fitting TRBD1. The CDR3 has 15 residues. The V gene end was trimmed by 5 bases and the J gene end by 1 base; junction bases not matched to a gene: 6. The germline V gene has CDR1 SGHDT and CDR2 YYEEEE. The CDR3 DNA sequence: TGTGCCAGCAGTCTCAGGGGGATGAGCAATCAGCCCCAGCATTTT. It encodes CASSLRGMSNQPQHF.

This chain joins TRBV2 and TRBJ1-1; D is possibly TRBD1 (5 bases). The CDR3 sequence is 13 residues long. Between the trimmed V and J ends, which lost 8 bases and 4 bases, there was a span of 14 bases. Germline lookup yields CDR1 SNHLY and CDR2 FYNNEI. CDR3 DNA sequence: TGTGCCAGCGCCTTAGGGGCAGGCACTGAAGCTTTCTTT. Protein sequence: CASALGAGTEAFF.

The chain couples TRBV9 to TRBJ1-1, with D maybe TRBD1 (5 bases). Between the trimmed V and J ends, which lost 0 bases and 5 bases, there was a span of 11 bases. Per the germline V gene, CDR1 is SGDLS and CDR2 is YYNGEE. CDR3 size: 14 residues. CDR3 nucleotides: TGTGCCAGCAGCGTAGTGCCGGGGGGGACTGAAGCTTTCTTT. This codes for CASSVVPGGTEAFF. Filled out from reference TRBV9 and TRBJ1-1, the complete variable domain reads DSGVTQTPKHLITATGQRVTLRCSPRSGDLSVYWYQQSLDQGLQFLIQYYNGEERAKGNILERFSAQQFPDLHSELNLSSLELGDSALYFCASSVVPGGTEAFFGQGTRLTVV.